The 19 T cell receptor beta chains listed next were all sequenced from one sample in a study of cytomegalovirus exposure and HLA in healthy donors. The PCR had 60 Vbeta and 13 Jbeta primers. Assay used: immunoSEQ multiplex PCR; TCRdb lists only in-frame clones, some missing. The repertoire table contains fewer than 200,000 clones. The specimen sequenced was PBMCs. These receptors were taken from a young man in good health and CMV-seronegative.

The rearrangement links TRBV7-2 to TRBJ2-5, with 10 positions matching TRBD1. The DNA end is more similar to TRBJ2-7, so the J call may be wrong. This CDR3 spans 16 amino acids. The germline V gene has CDR1 SGHTA and CDR2 FQGNSA. In nucleotides, the CDR3 is TGTGCCAGCAGCTTAGTAGGGACAGGGGTCGGCTACGAGCAGTACTTC. This codes for CASSLVGTGVGYEQYF.

The chain carries TRBV28 and TRBJ1-2, with D maybe TRBD1 (5 bases). V was cut by 7 bases and J by 2 bases, with 11 bases left in between. Germline assignment: CDR1 MDHEN and CDR2 SYDVKM. The CDR3 is made up of 13 amino acids. CDR3 region: CASKYGGNYGYTF. The CDR3 region has the DNA TGTGCCAGCAAATATGGGGGGAACTATGGCTACACCTTC.

The chain employs TRBV7-9 and TRBJ1-1; maybe TRBD1 (5 bases). Germline V gene lookup returns CDR1 SEHNR and CDR2 FQNEAQ (reference sequence). The CDR3 has 15 amino acids. The V gene lost 0 bases and the J gene lost 2 bases, with 10 bases spanning the gap. The CDR3 nucleotides are TGTGCCAGCAGCTTAGCGACCGGGGGAAACACTGAAGCTTTCTTT. Translated: CASSLATGGNTEAFF.

The chain is built from TRBV4-1 and TRBJ2-3; weak D call: TRBD2 (6 bases). From germline, CDR1 is MGHRA and CDR2 YSYEKL. The CDR3 contains 19 residues. The V end was cut by 1 base, the J end by 5 bases, with 25 bases between. CDR3 in amino acids: CASSQVWGRNGRSEDTQYF. CDR3 in DNA: TGCGCCAGCAGCCAAGTCTGGGGCCGGAACGGGAGAAGTGAAGATACGCAGTATTTT.

This sequence joins TRBV5-4 and TRBJ2-2; the match to TRBD2 covers 8 bases. The CDR3 has 14 amino acids. V lost 0 bases and J lost 6; bases outside the gene matches: 1. CDR1 SGHNT and CDR2 YYREEE come from the germline V gene (reference sequence). CDR3 sequence reads: CASSLVSGAGELFF. CDR3 nucleotides: TGTGCCAGCAGCTTGGTTAGCGGGGCCGGGGAGCTGTTTTTT.

The chain's CDR3 is CASIAGGRTDTQYF. The CDR3 nucleotides read TGTGCCAGCATAGCGGGAGGCCGCACAGATACGCAGTATTTT. V gene TRBV28 combines with J gene TRBJ2-3; 10 bases map to TRBD2. The germline V gene encodes CDR1 MDHEN and CDR2 SYDVKM. V trimming: 7 bases; J trimming: 1 base; junction bases outside the gene matches: 2. The CDR3 extends over 14 amino acids.

The V call is TRBV18, the J call TRBJ1-5, with unresolved D. V dropped 0 bases and J dropped 6 bases, with 12 bases sitting between them. Germline CDR1 and CDR2: KGHSH and LQKENI. CDR3 length: 15 residues. Here the CDR3 reads CASSPPGDQFQPQHF. The CDR3 DNA follows: TGTGCCAGCTCACCACCGGGAGACCAGTTTCAGCCCCAGCATTTT.

The chain uses TRBV9 and TRBJ1-3; D remains unclear. In germline, CDR1 is SGDLS, CDR2 YYNGEE. V lost 4 bases and J lost 2, with 10 bases in between. The CDR3 runs to 14 residues. This CDR3 is CASSPGNTGNTIYF. In nucleotides, the CDR3 is TGTGCCAGCAGCCCCGGGAACACTGGAAACACCATATATTTT.

The chain is built from TRBV20-1 and TRBJ2-1; D call uncertain. The V and J ends lost 8 bases and 7 bases respectively, with 12 bases between them. Germline assignment: CDR1 DFQATT and CDR2 SNEGSKA (reference sequence). The CDR3 extends over 11 amino acids. The chain's CDR3 is CSSPVRNEQFF. In nucleotides, the CDR3 is TGCAGTTCGCCGGTGAGAAATGAGCAGTTCTTC.

The rearrangement uses TRBV5-1 and TRBJ2-5; a weak D match, TRBD2 (7 bases). This CDR3 is built from 13 residues. The V gene's germline CDR1 is SGHRS and CDR2 YFSETQ. Trimming took off 5 bases at V and 12 bases at J, with 20 bases between the two ends. In DNA, the CDR3 is TGCGCCAGCAGGGTGGACAGTCGGGAGGCGGAGTACTTC. It specifies CASRVDSREAEYF.

The chain uses TRBV11-2 and TRBJ2-7, with D maybe TRBD2 (6 bases). Germline V gives CDR1 SGHAT, CDR2 FQNNGV. CDR3 length: 14 amino acids. V lost 1 base and J 2 bases, leaving 9 bases between the germline ends. The CDR3 sequence is CASSLVRGAYEQYF. In DNA, the CDR3 is TGTGCCAGCAGCTTAGTGCGGGGTGCCTACGAGCAGTACTTC. The full variable domain, its missing parts supplied by reference TRBV11-2 and TRBJ2-7, is EAGVAQSPRYKIIEKRQSVAFWCNPISGHATLYWYQQILGQGPKLLIQFQNNGVVDDSQLPKDRFSAERLKGVDSTLKIQPAKLEDSAVYLCASSLVRGAYEQYFGPGTRLTVT.

The genes are TRBV18 and TRBJ2-1, with 8 bases matching TRBD1. Per the germline V gene, CDR1 is KGHSH and CDR2 is LQKENI. CDR3 length equals 14 residues. Losses at the gene ends were 5 bases for V and 5 bases for J; bases not matched to a gene: 5. CDR3 loop: CASSEDRENNEQFF. As DNA, the CDR3 is TGTGCCAGCTCAGAGGACAGGGAAAACAATGAGCAGTTCTTC.

The chain employs TRBV7-6 and TRBJ1-4; D is undetermined. The germline V and J ends were trimmed by 1 base and 4 bases, with 7 bases remaining between them. The CDR3 has 14 residues. Germline V CDR1 and CDR2: SGHVS, FNYEAQ. The CDR3 coding sequence is TGTGCCAGCAGCTTAGGCGGGGTTAATGAAAAACTGTTTTTT. Its protein is CASSLGGVNEKLFF. Variable domain in full (rest from reference TRBV7-6 and TRBJ1-4): GAGVSQSPRYKVTKRGQDVALRCDPISGHVSLYWYRQALGQGPEFLTYFNYEAQQDKSGLPNDRFSAERPEGSISTLTIQRTEQRDSAMYRCASSLGGVNEKLFFGSGTQLSVL.

This chain uses TRBV18 with TRBJ1-1; TRBD1 might be the D (6 bases). Trimming took 5 bases from V and 10 from J, leaving 20 bases between them. The CDR3 contains 14 residues. CDR1 and CDR2 (germline): KGHSH, LQKENI. The CDR3 DNA sequence: TGTGCCAGCTCAGGGGACACCGGCAGCGGGGGAGCTTTCTTT. Its translation is CASSGDTGSGGAFF. The whole variable domain, remainder taken from reference TRBV18 and TRBJ1-1, is NAGVMQNPRHLVRRRGQEARLRCSPMKGHSHVYWYRQLPEEGLKFMVYLQKENIIDESGMPKERFSAEFPKEGPSILRIQQVVRGDSAAYFCASSGDTGSGGAFFGQGTRLTVV.

This chain uses TRBV5-4 with TRBJ1-6; no clear D. The CDR3 is made up of 16 amino acids. Trimming removed 4 bases at V and 9 bases at J, with 20 bases between. Germline CDR1 SGHNT, CDR2 YYREEE (reference sequence). The CDR3 coding sequence is TGTGCCAGCAGCGCCGGCTTTGGGGAGTTCGGTTCACCCCTCCACTTT. Translated: CASSAGFGEFGSPLHF.

This rearrangement joins TRBV27 to TRBJ1-5; D is undetermined. This CDR3 has 12 residues. Trimming took off 3 bases at V and 7 bases at J, with 7 bases between the two ends. The V gene's germline CDR1 is MNHEY and CDR2 SMNVEV (reference sequence). The CDR3: CASSFPPQPQHF. CDR3 DNA: TGTGCCAGCAGTTTTCCCCCACAGCCCCAGCATTTT.

The CDR3 reads CASSRGQASSYNSPLHF. CDR3 sequence (DNA): TGCGCCAGCAGCCGAGGACAGGCCAGCTCCTATAATTCACCCCTCCACTTT. The chain couples TRBV4-1 to TRBJ1-6, with 7 positions matching TRBD1. V gave up 4 bases and J gave up 0 bases; unmatched junction bases: 6. CDR1 is MGHRA, CDR2 YSYEKL, per germline. This CDR3 has 17 amino acids.

The chain joins TRBV7-9 to TRBJ2-7; 9 positions match TRBD1. Germline lookup yields CDR1 SEHNR and CDR2 FQNEAQ (reference sequence). After removal of 5 bases from V and 3 bases from J, the junction contained 2 bases not matched to a gene. CDR3 length equals 13 residues. CDR3 residues: CASSTGQGYEQYF. Here the CDR3 DNA reads TGTGCCAGCAGCACGGGACAGGGCTACGAGCAGTACTTC. Drawing the rest from reference TRBV7-9 and TRBJ2-7, the complete variable domain is DTGVSQNPRHKITKRGQNVTFRCDPISEHNRLYWYRQTLGQGPEFLTYFQNEAQLEKSRLLSDRFSAERPKGSFSTLEIQRTEQGDSAMYLCASSTGQGYEQYFGPGTRLTVT.

CDR3 residues: CASSFSAGVGDNEQFF. The CDR3 bases are TGTGCCAGCAGCTTCTCTGCGGGAGTTGGAGACAATGAGCAGTTCTTC. V gene TRBV7-8 combines with J gene TRBJ2-1; 7 positions match TRBD2. Germline V lookup: CDR1 SGHVS, CDR2 FQNEAQ. This CDR3 is 16 amino acids long. V shed 3 bases and J 5 bases; nucleotides not matched to a gene: 10.